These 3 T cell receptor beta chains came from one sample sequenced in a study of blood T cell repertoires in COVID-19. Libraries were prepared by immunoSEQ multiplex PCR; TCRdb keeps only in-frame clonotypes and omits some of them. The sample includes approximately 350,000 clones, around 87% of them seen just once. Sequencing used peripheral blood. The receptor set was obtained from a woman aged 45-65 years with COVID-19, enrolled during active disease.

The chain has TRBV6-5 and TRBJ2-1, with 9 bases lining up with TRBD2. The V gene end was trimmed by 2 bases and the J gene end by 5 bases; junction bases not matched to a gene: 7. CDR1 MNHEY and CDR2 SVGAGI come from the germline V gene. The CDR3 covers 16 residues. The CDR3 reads CASSYAGTSRNNEQFF. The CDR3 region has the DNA TGTGCCAGCAGTTACGCCGGGACTAGCCGAAACAATGAGCAGTTCTTC.

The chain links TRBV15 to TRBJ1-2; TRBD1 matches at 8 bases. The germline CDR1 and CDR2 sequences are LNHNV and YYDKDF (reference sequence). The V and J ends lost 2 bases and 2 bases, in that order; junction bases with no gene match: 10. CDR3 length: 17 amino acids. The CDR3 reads CATSRSNNRDRNYGYTF. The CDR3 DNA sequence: TGTGCCACCAGCAGATCAAACAACCGGGACAGGAACTATGGCTACACCTTC. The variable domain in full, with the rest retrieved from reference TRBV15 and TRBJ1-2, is DAMVIQNPRYQVTQFGKPVTLSCSQTLNHNVMYWYQQKSSQAPKLLFHYYDKDFNNEADTPDNFQSRRPNTSFCFLDIRSPGLGDTAMYLCATSRSNNRDRNYGYTFGSGTRLTVV.

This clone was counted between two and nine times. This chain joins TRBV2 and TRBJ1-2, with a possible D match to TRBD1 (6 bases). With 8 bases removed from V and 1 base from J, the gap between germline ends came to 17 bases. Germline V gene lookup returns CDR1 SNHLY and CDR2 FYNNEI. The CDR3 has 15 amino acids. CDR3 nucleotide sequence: TGTGCCAGCCTCGCGGACAGAAATATTAACTATGGCTACACCTTC. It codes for CASLADRNINYGYTF.